Listed below are T cell receptor beta chains from one sample, sequenced in a study of glioma-infiltrating T cells after dendritic cell vaccination. Assay used: immunoSEQ multiplex PCR; TCRdb lists only in-frame clones, some missing. The repertoire includes around 89,000 clones, approximately 84% of them detected once, and about 15% sits in the top ten. The sequenced sample was blood, obtained before dendritic cell vaccination. These TCRs come from a human donor with glioblastoma. The CDR3 runs from the conserved cysteine through the conserved F or W. Fields, in order: D gene, V gene, J gene, clone size, CDR3 protein, CDR3 DNA. D genes are given only for firm matches. Clone size is shown for a subset of rows, as once, few, many or a class of expanded clone.

d_call: .; v_call: TRBV5-5; j_call: TRBJ1-1; clone_size: .; cdr3_aa: CASSGGANTEAFF; cdr3_nt: TGTGCCAGCAGCGGCGGGGCGAACACTGAAGCTTTCTTT
d_call: TRBD1; v_call: TRBV7-2; j_call: TRBJ2-7; clone_size: .; cdr3_aa: CASQPLGTGGIYEQYF; cdr3_nt: TGTGCCAGCCAACCCCTTGGGACAGGAGGTATTTACGAGCAGTACTTC
d_call: .; v_call: TRBV9; j_call: TRBJ1-1; clone_size: .; cdr3_aa: CASSATGTPSLNTEAFF; cdr3_nt: TGTGCCAGCAGCGCTACAGGGACCCCGAGCCTGAACACTGAAGCTTTCTTT
d_call: .; v_call: TRBV19; j_call: TRBJ1-2; clone_size: once; cdr3_aa: CASSTKRDNYGYTF; cdr3_nt: TGTGCCAGTAGTACGAAGCGGGATAACTATGGCTACACCTTC
d_call: .; v_call: TRBV5-6; j_call: TRBJ2-2; clone_size: .; cdr3_aa: CASSILASYTGELFF; cdr3_nt: TGTGCCAGCAGCATTCTAGCGTCATACACCGGGGAGCTGTTTTTT
d_call: TRBD1; v_call: TRBV6-1; j_call: TRBJ1-4; clone_size: once; cdr3_aa: CASSEDRVATNEKLFF; cdr3_nt: TGTGCCAGCAGTGAGGACAGGGTGGCAACTAATGAAAAACTGTTTTTT
d_call: .; v_call: TRBV9; j_call: TRBJ1-1; clone_size: once; cdr3_aa: CASSVGGGNEAFF; cdr3_nt: TGTGCCAGCAGCGTAGGGGGGGGGAATGAAGCTTTCTTT
d_call: .; v_call: TRBV19; j_call: TRBJ1-1; clone_size: .; cdr3_aa: CASRNPGVGNTEAFF; cdr3_nt: TGTGCCAGTAGGAACCCAGGGGTTGGGAACACTGAAGCTTTCTTT
d_call: TRBD1; v_call: TRBV18; j_call: TRBJ1-4; clone_size: .; cdr3_aa: CASSLGTGVNEKLFF; cdr3_nt: TGTGCCAGCTCACTCGGGACAGGTGTAAATGAAAAACTGTTTTTT
d_call: TRBD2; v_call: TRBV7-2; j_call: TRBJ2-2; clone_size: .; cdr3_aa: CASSTKTSSNTGELFF; cdr3_nt: TGTGCCAGCAGCACAAAGACTAGCTCCAACACCGGGGAGCTGTTTTTT
d_call: .; v_call: TRBV7-9; j_call: TRBJ2-7; clone_size: .; cdr3_aa: CASSFDNYEQYF; cdr3_nt: TGTGCCAGCAGCTTTGACAACTACGAGCAGTACTTC
d_call: TRBD2; v_call: TRBV2; j_call: TRBJ2-3; clone_size: .; cdr3_aa: CASTVASGGDTQYF; cdr3_nt: TGTGCCAGCACGGTGGCTAGCGGAGGAGATACGCAGTATTTT
d_call: .; v_call: TRBV18; j_call: TRBJ2-7; clone_size: once; cdr3_aa: CASSPPGGAGNYEQYF; cdr3_nt: TGTGCCAGCTCACCACCGGGGGGGGCAGGCAACTACGAGCAGTACTTC
d_call: TRBD1; v_call: TRBV5-6; j_call: TRBJ1-2; clone_size: few; cdr3_aa: CASSMDRANYGYTF; cdr3_nt: TGTGCCAGCAGTATGGACAGGGCCAACTATGGCTACACCTTC
d_call: .; v_call: TRBV19; j_call: TRBJ1-1; clone_size: .; cdr3_aa: CASTYTGGGEGTEAFF; cdr3_nt: TGTGCCAGTACTTACACCGGGGGGGGAGAAGGCACTGAAGCTTTCTTT
d_call: .; v_call: TRBV6-5; j_call: TRBJ2-3; clone_size: .; cdr3_aa: CASSRYHSTDTQYF; cdr3_nt: TGTGCCAGCAGTCGCTATCATAGCACAGATACGCAGTATTTT
d_call: TRBD1; v_call: TRBV6-1; j_call: TRBJ2-3; clone_size: few; cdr3_aa: CASSAGQGYTDTQYF; cdr3_nt: TGTGCCAGCAGTGCCGGACAGGGCTACACAGATACGCAGTATTTT
d_call: TRBD1; v_call: TRBV19; j_call: TRBJ1-2; clone_size: once; cdr3_aa: CASSITGGGFGYGYTF; cdr3_nt: TGTGCCAGTAGTATAACAGGGGGCGGCTTTGGCTATGGCTACACCTTC
d_call: TRBD2; v_call: TRBV7-6; j_call: TRBJ2-7; clone_size: .; cdr3_aa: CASSPRLAGGTYEQYF; cdr3_nt: TGTGCCAGCAGCCCAAGACTAGCGGGGGGAACATACGAGCAGTACTTC
d_call: .; v_call: TRBV7-6; j_call: TRBJ1-4; clone_size: .; cdr3_aa: CASSVVGGGSEKLFF; cdr3_nt: TGTGCCAGCAGCGTAGTTGGGGGCGGGAGTGAAAAACTGTTTTTT
d_call: TRBD1; v_call: TRBV9; j_call: TRBJ1-2; clone_size: .; cdr3_aa: CASSPTGQGRYGYTF; cdr3_nt: TGTGCCAGCAGCCCAACGGGACAGGGGCGCTATGGCTACACCTTC
d_call: TRBD1; v_call: TRBV5-1; j_call: TRBJ2-1; clone_size: .; cdr3_aa: CASSFAGGVYNEQFF; cdr3_nt: TGCGCCAGCAGCTTCGCAGGGGGCGTCTACAATGAGCAGTTCTTC
d_call: .; v_call: TRBV5-1; j_call: TRBJ2-7; clone_size: .; cdr3_aa: CASSVPDGTYEQYF; cdr3_nt: TGCGCCAGCAGCGTACCCGACGGGACCTACGAGCAGTACTTC
d_call: TRBD1; v_call: TRBV7-8; j_call: TRBJ1-5; clone_size: .; cdr3_aa: CASSLGHYRGEVSNQPQHF; cdr3_nt: TGTGCCAGCAGCTTAGGCCATTACAGGGGTGAGGTTAGCAATCAGCCCCAGCATTTT